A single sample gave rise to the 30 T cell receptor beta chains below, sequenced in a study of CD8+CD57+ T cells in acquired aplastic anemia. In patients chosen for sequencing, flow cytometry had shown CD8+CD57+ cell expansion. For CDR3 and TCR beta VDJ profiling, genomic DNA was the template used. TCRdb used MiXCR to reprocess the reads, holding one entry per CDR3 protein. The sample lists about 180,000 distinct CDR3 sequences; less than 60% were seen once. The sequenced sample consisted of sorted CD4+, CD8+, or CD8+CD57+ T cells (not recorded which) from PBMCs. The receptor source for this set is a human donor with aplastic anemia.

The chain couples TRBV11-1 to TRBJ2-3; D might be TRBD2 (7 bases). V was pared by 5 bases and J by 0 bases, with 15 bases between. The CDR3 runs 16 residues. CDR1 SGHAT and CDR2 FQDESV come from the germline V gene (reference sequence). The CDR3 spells CASSRGGGASTDTQYF. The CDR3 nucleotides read TGTGCCAGCAGCCGTGGAGGGGGGGCGAGCACAGATACGCAGTATTTT. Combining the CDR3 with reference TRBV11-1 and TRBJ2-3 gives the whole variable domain EAEVAQSPRYKITEKSQAVAFWCDPISGHATLYWYRQILGQGPELLVQFQDESVVDDSQLPKDRFSAERLKGVDSTLKIQPAELGDSAMYLCASSRGGGASTDTQYFGPGTRLTVL.

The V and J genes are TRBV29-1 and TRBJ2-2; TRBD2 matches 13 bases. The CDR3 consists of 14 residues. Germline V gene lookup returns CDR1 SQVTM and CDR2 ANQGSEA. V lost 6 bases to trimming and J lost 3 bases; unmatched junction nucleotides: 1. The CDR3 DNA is TGCAGCGTCACTAGCGGGAGGGACACCGGGGAGCTGTTTTTT. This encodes CSVTSGRDTGELFF.

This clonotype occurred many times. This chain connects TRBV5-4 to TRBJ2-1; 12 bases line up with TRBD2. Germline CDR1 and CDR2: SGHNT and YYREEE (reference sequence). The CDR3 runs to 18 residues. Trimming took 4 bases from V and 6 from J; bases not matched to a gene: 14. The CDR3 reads CASSPSSLAGGNFNEQFF. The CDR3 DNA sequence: TGTGCCAGCAGCCCCAGCTCACTAGCGGGGGGCAATTTCAATGAGCAGTTCTTC.

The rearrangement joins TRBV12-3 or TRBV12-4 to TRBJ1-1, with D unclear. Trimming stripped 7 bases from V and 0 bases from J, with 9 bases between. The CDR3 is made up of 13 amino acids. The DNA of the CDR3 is TGTGCCAGCAACAATGGTATGAACACTGAAGCTTTCTTT. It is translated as CASNNGMNTEAFF.

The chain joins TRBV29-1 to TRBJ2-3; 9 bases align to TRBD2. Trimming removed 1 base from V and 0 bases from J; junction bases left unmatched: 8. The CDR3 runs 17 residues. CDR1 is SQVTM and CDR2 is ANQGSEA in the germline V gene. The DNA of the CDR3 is TGCAGCGTTGAAGTGGGCGGGAGGGCCGGAAGCACAGATACGCAGTATTTT. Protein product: CSVEVGGRAGSTDTQYF.

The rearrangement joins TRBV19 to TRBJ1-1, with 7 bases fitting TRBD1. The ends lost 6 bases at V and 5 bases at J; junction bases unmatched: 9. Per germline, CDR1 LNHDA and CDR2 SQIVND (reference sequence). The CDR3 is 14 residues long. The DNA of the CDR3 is TGTGCCAGTAGGGGGATACAGGGGAGTACTGAAGCTTTCTTT. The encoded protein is CASRGIQGSTEAFF.

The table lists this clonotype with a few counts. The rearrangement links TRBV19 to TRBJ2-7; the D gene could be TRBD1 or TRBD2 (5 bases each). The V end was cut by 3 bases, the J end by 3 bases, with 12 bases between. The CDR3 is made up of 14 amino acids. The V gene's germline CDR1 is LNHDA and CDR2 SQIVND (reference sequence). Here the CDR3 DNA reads TGTGCCAGTAGTATCTGGGGGAGCAACTACGAGCAGTACTTC. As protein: CASSIWGSNYEQYF.

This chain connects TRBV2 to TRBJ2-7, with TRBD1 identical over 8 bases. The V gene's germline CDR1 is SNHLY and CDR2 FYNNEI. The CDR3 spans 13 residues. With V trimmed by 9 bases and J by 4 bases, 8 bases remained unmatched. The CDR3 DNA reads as TGTGCCAGTGCCGGGACAGGTGCTTACGAGCAGTACTTC. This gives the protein CASAGTGAYEQYF.

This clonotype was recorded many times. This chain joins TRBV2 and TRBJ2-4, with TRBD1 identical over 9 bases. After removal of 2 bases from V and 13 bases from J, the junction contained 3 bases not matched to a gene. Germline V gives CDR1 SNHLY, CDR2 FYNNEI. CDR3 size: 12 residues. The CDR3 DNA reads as TGTGCCAGCAGTGAACAGGACAGGGGCCAGTACTTC. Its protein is CASSEQDRGQYF.

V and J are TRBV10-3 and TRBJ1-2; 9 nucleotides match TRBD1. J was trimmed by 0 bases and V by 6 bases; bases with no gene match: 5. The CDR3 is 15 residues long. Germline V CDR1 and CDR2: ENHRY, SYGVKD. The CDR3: CAIRGQGLANYGYTF. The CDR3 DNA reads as TGTGCCATCAGGGGACAGGGACTAGCTAACTATGGCTACACCTTC.

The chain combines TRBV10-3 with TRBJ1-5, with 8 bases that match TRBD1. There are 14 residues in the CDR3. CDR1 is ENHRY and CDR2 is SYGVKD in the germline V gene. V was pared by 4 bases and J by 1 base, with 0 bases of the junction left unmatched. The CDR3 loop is CAISGTGSNQPQHF. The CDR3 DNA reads TGTGCCATCAGTGGGACAGGGAGCAATCAGCCCCAGCATTTT.

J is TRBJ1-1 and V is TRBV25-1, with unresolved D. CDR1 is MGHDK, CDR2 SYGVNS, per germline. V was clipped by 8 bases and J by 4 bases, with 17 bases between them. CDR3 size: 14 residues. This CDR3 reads CASSPPGVVTEAFF. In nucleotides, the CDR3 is TGTGCCAGCTCACCACCCGGGGTCGTCACTGAAGCTTTCTTT.

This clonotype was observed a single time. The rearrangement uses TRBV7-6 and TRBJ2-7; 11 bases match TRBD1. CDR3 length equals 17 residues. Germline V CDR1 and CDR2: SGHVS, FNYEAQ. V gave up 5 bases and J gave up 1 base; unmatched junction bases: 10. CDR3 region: CASSADRGRTTSYEQYF. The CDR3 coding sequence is TGTGCCAGCAGCGCGGACAGGGGGCGAACTACTTCCTACGAGCAGTACTTC.

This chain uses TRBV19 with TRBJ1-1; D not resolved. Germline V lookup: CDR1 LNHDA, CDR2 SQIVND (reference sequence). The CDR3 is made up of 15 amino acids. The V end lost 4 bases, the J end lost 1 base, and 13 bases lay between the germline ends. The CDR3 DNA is TGTGCCAGTAGTACAGGACCTAATGGGAACACTGAAGCTTTCTTT. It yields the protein CASSTGPNGNTEAFF.

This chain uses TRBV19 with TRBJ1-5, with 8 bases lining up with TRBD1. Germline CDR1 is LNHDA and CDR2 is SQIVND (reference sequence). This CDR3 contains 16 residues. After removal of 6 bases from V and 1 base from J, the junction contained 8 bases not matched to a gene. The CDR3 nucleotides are TGTGCCAGTAGGGAGAACAGGGGGGTGAGCAATCAGCCCCAGCATTTT. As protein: CASRENRGVSNQPQHF.

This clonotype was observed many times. The CDR3 is CASSLELGQPQHF. The CDR3 DNA reads TGTGCCAGCAGCTTAGAGCTTGGTCAGCCCCAGCATTTT. The chain joins TRBV7-2 to TRBJ1-5; the D is unclear. Germline-derived CDR1 and CDR2 are SGHTA and FQGNSA. The CDR3 runs 13 residues. Trimming took 1 base from V and 6 from J, leaving 7 bases between them.

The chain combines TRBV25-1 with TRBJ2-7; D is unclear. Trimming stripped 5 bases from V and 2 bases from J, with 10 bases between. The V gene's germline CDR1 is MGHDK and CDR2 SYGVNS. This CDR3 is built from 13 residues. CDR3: CASSSPTTYEQYF. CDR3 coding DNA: TGTGCCAGCAGTTCCCCAACCACCTACGAGCAGTACTTC.

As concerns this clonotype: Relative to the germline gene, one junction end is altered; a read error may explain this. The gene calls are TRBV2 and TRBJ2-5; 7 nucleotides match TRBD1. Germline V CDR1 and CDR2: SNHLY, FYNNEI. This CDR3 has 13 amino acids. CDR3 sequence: CASRRGHQETQYF. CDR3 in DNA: TGCGCCAGCAGAAGGGGGCATCAAGAGACCCAGTACTTC.

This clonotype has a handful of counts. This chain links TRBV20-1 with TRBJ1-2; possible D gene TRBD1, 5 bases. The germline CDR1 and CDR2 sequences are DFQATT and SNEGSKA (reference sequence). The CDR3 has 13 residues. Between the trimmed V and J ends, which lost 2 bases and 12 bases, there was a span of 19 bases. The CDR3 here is CSARPKASLTDTF. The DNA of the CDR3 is TGCAGTGCTAGACCTAAAGCCAGTCTGACAGACACCTTC.

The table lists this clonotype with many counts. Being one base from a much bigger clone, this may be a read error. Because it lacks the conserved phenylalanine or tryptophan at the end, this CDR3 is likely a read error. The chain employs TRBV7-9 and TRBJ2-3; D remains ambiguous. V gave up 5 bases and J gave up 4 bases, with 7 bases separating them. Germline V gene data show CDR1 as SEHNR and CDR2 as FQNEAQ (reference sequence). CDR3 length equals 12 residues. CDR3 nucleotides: TGTGCCAGCAGCCTGGTCTCAGATACGCAGTATCTT. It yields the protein CASSLVSDTQYL.

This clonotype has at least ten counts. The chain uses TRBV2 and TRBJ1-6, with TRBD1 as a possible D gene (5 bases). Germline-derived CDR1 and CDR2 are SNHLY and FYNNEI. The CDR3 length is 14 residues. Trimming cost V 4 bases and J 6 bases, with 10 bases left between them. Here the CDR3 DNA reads TGTGCCAGCAGTGGCCGGGGGGGTAATTCACCCCTCCACTTT. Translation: CASSGRGGNSPLHF.

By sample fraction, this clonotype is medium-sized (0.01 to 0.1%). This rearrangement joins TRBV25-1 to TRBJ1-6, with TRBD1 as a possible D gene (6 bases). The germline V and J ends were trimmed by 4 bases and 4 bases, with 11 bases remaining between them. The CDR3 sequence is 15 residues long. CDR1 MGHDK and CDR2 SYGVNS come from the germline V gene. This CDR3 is CASSGQGQYNSPLHF. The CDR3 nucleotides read TGTGCCAGCAGTGGTCAGGGGCAGTATAATTCACCCCTCCACTTT.

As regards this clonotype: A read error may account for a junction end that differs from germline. The CDR3, as DNA: TGCGCCAGCAGCCCGAGCGGGAGGGCCTACAATGAGCAGTTCTTC. Translating it yields CASSPSGRAYNEQFF. The chain recombines TRBV2 with TRBJ2-1, with TRBD2 matching over 10 bases. The CDR3 is made up of 15 amino acids. Per the germline V gene, CDR1 is SNHLY and CDR2 is FYNNEI.

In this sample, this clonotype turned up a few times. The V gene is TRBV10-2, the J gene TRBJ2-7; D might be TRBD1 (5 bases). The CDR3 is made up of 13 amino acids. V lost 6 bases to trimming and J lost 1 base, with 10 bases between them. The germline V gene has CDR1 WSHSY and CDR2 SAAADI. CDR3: CASSRDQSYEQYF. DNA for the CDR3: TGCGCCAGCAGCAGGGATCAGTCCTACGAGCAGTACTTC.

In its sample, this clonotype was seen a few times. CDR3 sequence: CASSLASGPGRETQYF. The CDR3 region has the DNA TGCGCCAGCAGCTTGGCCTCGGGTCCCGGGAGAGAGACCCAGTACTTC. The V gene is TRBV5-1, the J gene TRBJ2-5, with D tentatively TRBD2 (6 bases). Trimming cost V 0 bases and J 4 bases, with 16 bases left between them. The CDR3 covers 16 residues. Germline V gives CDR1 SGHRS, CDR2 YFSETQ.

Here the CDR3 reads CASARSSYNSPLHF. DNA of the CDR3: TGTGCCAGCGCTAGGAGCTCCTATAATTCACCCCTCCACTTT. This sequence joins TRBV18 and TRBJ1-6; D gene uncertain. Trimming removed 8 bases at V and 0 bases at J, with 8 bases between. Germline loops: CDR1 KGHSH, CDR2 LQKENI. The CDR3 is 14 residues long.

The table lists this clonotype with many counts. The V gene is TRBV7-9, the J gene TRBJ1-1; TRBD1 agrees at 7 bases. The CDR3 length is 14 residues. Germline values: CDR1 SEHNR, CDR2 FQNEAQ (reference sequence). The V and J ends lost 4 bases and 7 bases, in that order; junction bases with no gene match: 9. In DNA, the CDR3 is TGTGCCAGCAGCTACAAGGCAGGACAGGTTGAAGCTTTCTTT. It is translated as CASSYKAGQVEAFF.

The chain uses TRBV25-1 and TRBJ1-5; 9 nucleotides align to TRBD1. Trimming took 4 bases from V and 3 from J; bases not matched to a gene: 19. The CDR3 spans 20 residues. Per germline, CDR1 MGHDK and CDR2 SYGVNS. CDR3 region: CASSGLRDRETRQSNQPQHF. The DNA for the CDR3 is TGTGCCAGCAGTGGACTCCGGGACAGGGAGACGAGACAATCCAATCAGCCCCAGCATTTT.

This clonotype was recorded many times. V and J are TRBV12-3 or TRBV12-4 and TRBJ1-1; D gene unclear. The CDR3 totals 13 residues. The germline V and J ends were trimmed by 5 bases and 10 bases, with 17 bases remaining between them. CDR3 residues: CASSPLAGIAAFF. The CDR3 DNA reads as TGTGCCAGCAGTCCCCTAGCCGGGATTGCAGCTTTCTTT.

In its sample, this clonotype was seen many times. The CDR3 DNA sequence: TGCGCCAGCAGCCCGACAGGGCCCAATGAGCAGTTCTTC. Encoded protein: CASSPTGPNEQFF. The chain recombines TRBV5-1 with TRBJ2-1, with TRBD1 matching 7 bases. CDR3 length: 13 amino acids. The ends lost 4 bases at V and 6 bases at J; junction bases unmatched: 4. CDR1 SGHRS and CDR2 YFSETQ come from the germline V gene.